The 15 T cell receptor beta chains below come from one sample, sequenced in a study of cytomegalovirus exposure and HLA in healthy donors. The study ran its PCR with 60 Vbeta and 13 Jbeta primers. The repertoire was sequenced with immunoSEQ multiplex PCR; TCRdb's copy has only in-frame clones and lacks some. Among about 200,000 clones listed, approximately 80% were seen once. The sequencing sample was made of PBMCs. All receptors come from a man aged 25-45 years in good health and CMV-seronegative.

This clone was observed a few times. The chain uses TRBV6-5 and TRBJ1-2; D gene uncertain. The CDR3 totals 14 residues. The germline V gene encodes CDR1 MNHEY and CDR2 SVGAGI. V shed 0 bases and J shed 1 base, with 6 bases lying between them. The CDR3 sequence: CASSYSTYNYGYTF. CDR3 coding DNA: TGTGCCAGCAGTTACTCGACTTATAACTATGGCTACACCTTC.

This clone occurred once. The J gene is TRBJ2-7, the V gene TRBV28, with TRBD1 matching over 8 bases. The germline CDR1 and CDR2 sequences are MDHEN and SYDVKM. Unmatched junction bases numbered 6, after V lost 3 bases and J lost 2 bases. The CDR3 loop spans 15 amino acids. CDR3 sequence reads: CASSFDRGTTYEQYF. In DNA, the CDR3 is TGTGCCAGCAGTTTCGACAGGGGCACTACCTACGAGCAGTACTTC.

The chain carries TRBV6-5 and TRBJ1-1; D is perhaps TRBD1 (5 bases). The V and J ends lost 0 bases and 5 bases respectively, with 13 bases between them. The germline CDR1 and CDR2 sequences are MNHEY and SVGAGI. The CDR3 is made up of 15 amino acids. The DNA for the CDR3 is TGTGCCAGCAGTTACTCGAACCCAGGGAGGACTGAAGCTTTCTTT. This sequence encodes CASSYSNPGRTEAFF.

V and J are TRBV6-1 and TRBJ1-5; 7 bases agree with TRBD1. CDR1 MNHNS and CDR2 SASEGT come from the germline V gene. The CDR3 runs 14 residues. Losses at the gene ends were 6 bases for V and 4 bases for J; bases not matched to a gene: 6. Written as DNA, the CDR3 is TGTGCCAGCAGGCAGGGGGTACGGAATCAGCCCCAGCATTTT. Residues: CASRQGVRNQPQHF.

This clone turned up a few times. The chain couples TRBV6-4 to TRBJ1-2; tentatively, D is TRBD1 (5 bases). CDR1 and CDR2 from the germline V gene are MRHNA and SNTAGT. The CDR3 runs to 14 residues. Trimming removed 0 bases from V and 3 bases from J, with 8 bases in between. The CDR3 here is CASSDSSRDYGYTF. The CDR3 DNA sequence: TGTGCCAGCAGTGACTCTAGCAGGGACTATGGCTACACCTTC.

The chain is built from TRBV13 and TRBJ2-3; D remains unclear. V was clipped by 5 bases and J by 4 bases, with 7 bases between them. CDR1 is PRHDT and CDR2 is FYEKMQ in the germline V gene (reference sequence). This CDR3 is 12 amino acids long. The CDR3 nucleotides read TGTGCCAGCAGCCCCGGTTCAGATACGCAGTATTTT. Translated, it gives CASSPGSDTQYF.

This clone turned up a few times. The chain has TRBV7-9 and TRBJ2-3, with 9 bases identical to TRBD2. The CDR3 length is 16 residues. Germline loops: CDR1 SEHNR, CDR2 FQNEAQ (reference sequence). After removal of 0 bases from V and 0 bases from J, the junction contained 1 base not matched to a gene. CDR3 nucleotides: TGTGCCAGCAGCTTAGCTAGCGGGGGAAGCACAGATACGCAGTATTTT. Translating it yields CASSLASGGSTDTQYF. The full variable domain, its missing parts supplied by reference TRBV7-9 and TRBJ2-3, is DTGVSQNPRHKITKRGQNVTFRCDPISEHNRLYWYRQTLGQGPEFLTYFQNEAQLEKSRLLSDRFSAERPKGSFSTLEIQRTEQGDSAMYLCASSLASGGSTDTQYFGPGTRLTVL.

The CDR3 here is CASSANPGPYEQYF. CDR3 bases: TGTGCCAGCTCTGCAAATCCAGGGCCCTACGAGCAGTACTTC. V gene TRBV18 combines with J gene TRBJ2-7; perhaps TRBD1 as D (5 bases). The CDR3 totals 14 residues. V was trimmed by 6 bases and J by 2 bases, leaving 14 bases between them. The germline V gene encodes CDR1 KGHSH and CDR2 LQKENI. Full variable domain (remainder filled in from reference TRBV18 and TRBJ2-7): NAGVMQNPRHLVRRRGQEARLRCSPMKGHSHVYWYRQLPEEGLKFMVYLQKENIIDESGMPKERFSAEFPKEGPSILRIQQVVRGDSAAYFCASSANPGPYEQYFGPGTRLTVT.

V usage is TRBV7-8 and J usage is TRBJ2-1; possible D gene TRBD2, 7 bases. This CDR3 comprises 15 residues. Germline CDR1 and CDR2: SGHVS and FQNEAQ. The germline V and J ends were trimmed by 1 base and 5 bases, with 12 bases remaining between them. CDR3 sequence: CASSLGAGANNEQFF. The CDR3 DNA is TGTGCCAGCAGCTTAGGCGCGGGGGCAAACAATGAGCAGTTCTTC.

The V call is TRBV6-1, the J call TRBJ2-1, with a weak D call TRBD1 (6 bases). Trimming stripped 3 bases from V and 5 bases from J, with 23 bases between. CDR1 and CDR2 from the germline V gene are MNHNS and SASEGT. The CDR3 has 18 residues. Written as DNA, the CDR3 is TGTGCCAGCAGTGAGTTCGGGATCCTCAACAGGGTCGACAATGAGCAGTTCTTC. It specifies CASSEFGILNRVDNEQFF.

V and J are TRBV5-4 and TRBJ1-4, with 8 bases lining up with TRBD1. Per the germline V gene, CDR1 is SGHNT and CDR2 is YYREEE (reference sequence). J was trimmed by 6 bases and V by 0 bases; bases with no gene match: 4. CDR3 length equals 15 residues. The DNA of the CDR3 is TGTGCCAGCAGCTTGGCCCCAGGGGGCGATGAAAAACTGTTTTTT. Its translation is CASSLAPGGDEKLFF. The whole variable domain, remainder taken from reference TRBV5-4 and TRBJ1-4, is ETGVTQSPTHLIKTRGQQVTLRCSSQSGHNTVSWYQQALGQGPQFIFQYYREEENGRGNFPPRFSGLQFPNYSSELNVNALELDDSALYLCASSLAPGGDEKLFFGSGTQLSVL.

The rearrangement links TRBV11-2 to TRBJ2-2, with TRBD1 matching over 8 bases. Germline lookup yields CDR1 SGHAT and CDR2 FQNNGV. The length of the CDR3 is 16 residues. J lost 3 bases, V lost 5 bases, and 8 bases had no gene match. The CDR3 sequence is CASSRRTGLDTGELFF. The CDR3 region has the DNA TGTGCCAGCAGCCGTCGGACAGGGTTGGACACCGGGGAGCTGTTTTTT.

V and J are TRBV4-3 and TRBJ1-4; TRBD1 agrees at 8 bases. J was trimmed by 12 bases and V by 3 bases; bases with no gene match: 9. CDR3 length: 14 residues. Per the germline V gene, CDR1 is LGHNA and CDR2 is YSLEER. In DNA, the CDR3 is TGCGCCAGCAGCCAGAGCAGGGGGCGCGTAGAACTGTTTTTT. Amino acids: CASSQSRGRVELFF.

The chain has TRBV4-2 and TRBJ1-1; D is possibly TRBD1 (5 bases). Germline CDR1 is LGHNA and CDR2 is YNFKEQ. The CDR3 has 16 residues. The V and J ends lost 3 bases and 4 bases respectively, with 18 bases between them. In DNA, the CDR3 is TGTGCCAGCAGCCACCCCCCCGGGGGGGGATCCACTGAAGCTTTCTTT. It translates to CASSHPPGGGSTEAFF.

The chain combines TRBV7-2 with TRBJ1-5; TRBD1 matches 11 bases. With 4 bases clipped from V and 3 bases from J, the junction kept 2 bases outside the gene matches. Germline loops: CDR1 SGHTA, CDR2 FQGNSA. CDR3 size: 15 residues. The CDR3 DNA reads TGTGCCAGCAGCTGGGGACAGGGGGTCAATCAGCCCCAGCATTTT. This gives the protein CASSWGQGVNQPQHF.